This T cell receptor beta chain originates from a study of blood T cell repertoires in COVID-19. Overall study context: The cDNA or gDNA used as material had been derived from T cells, B-cell-depleted T cells, or PBMCs.

Germline V gene lookup returns CDR1 LNHDA and CDR2 SQIVND (reference sequence). This CDR3 has 15 amino acids. The trim removed 3 bases at V and 1 base at J, leaving 6 bases unmatched. The repertoire was sequenced with immunoSEQ multiplex PCR; TCRdb's copy has only in-frame clones and lacks some. The sample has about 160,000 clones, approximately 84% seen once. The Seattle patients, enrolled during active infection, were followed longitudinally. The chain couples TRBV19 to TRBJ2-7; 7 nucleotides match TRBD1. The sequence derives from a woman aged 55-70 years with COVID-19, enrolled during active disease. Sequencing input: peripheral blood. The CDR3 sequence is CASSMRTGPSYEQYV. CDR3 DNA: TGTGCCAGTAGTATGCGGACAGGCCCTTCCTACGAGCAGTACGTC.